This TCR beta chain was recovered during a study of response to subunit inactivated influenza vaccine. This clonotype was counted only a few times. The antigen remains unidentified. Each CDR3 protein gets one entry after TCRdb re-called the RT-PCR reads with MiXCR. In the table there are about 780,000 distinct CDR3 sequences, less than 20% of which are singletons. Trimming cost V 4 bases and J 2 bases, with 11 bases left between them. Germline lookup yields CDR1 SQVTM and CDR2 ANQGSEA. The CDR3 totals 13 residues. Notes on the study in general: Each seasonal influenza vaccination, the authors suggested, recruits few new T cells.

The chain joins TRBV29-1 to TRBJ2-5; D is unresolved. This clonotype was sampled from a middle-aged man who received an inactivated influenza vaccine. This material consisted of PBMCs from blood, taken around 5 days after vaccination. CDR3 residues: CSVAKSPQETQYF. CDR3 nucleotides: TGCAGCGTTGCTAAGTCCCCTCAAGAGACCCAGTACTTC.